Following are 22 T cell receptor beta chains from one sample sequenced in a study of blood T cells in healthy people across ages. Primers used in a second PCR of about 7 to 12 cycles were a sample-barcoded 5' primer and a J-beta primer mix. From the 5' RACE reads, TCRdb called clonotypes with MiXCR, one entry per CDR3 protein. The sample consists of 700,000 to 900,000 distinct CDR3 sequences, 40% to 65% of them appearing once. Sequencing was performed on blood. Every receptor here comes from a man aged 80 or over in good health.

This clonotype was seen more than once but under ten times. The chain couples TRBV28 to TRBJ2-1; D not resolved. With 8 bases removed from V and 1 base from J, the gap between germline ends came to 15 bases. The CDR3 is 15 amino acids. Germline V gene sequence: CDR1 MDHEN, CDR2 SYDVKM. CDR3 protein: CASCLQDLSYNEQFF. The CDR3 DNA reads TGTGCCAGCTGCCTCCAGGATCTGTCCTACAATGAGCAGTTCTTC.

The sample holds a few counts of this clonotype. The chain combines TRBV6-1 with TRBJ2-1, with 9 bases lining up with TRBD2. V shed 3 bases and J 12 bases; nucleotides not matched to a gene: 6. This CDR3 comprises 13 residues. Germline V CDR1 and CDR2: MNHNS, SASEGT. As DNA, the CDR3 is TGTGCCAGCAGTGAGGGACTAGCTAGGGGGCAGTTCTTC. Protein product: CASSEGLARGQFF.

The rearrangement joins TRBV20-1 to TRBJ2-5; possibly TRBD2 for D (5 bases). CDR3 size: 17 residues. Trimming pared 3 bases from V and 1 base from J, leaving 21 bases between. Germline CDR1 DFQATT, CDR2 SNEGSKA (reference sequence). CDR3 bases: TGCAGTGCTAGTTTCTTTCCCCTAGCCGTGGTCCAAGAGACCCAGTACTTC. Protein: CSASFFPLAVVQETQYF.

The V and J genes are TRBV7-9 and TRBJ2-1, with 11 bases matching TRBD2. V dropped 4 bases and J dropped 6; count of bases not matched to a gene: 2. CDR1 SEHNR and CDR2 FQNEAQ come from the germline V gene (reference sequence). The CDR3 runs to 14 residues. Here the CDR3 DNA reads TGTGCCAGCAGCTGGGGACTAGCGGTCAATGAGCAGTTCTTC. Its protein is CASSWGLAVNEQFF.

The chain links TRBV5-1 to TRBJ2-3; 14 bases are shared with TRBD2. V lost 4 bases, J lost 4 bases, and 8 bases stayed unmatched. Germline assignment: CDR1 SGHRS and CDR2 YFSETQ. CDR3 length equals 17 residues. The CDR3 nucleotides are TGCGCCAGCAGCCCCGGGACTAGCGGGAGCTCGGCAGATACGCAGTATTTT. It is translated as CASSPGTSGSSADTQYF.

A note on this clonotype: This sequence may be a read error, since a much larger clone differs from it by one base. J is TRBJ2-1 and V is TRBV29-1; D is undetermined. The CDR3 has 13 amino acids. Germline V gene data show CDR1 as SQVTM and CDR2 as ANQGSEA. CDR3 sequence: CRVLTVSYNEQFF. In DNA, the CDR3 is TGCCGCGTTCTAACGGTGTCCTACAATGAGCAGTTCTTC.

V usage is TRBV9 and J usage is TRBJ2-1; no clear D gene. V lost 5 bases and J lost 10, with 13 bases in between. The CDR3 runs 12 residues. CDR1 and CDR2 (germline): SGDLS, YYNGEE. CDR3 protein: CASRVPPGEQFF. CDR3 sequence (DNA): TGTGCCAGCAGAGTCCCCCCCGGAGAGCAGTTCTTC. Complete variable domain (other parts from reference TRBV9 and TRBJ2-1): DSGVTQTPKHLITATGQRVTLRCSPRSGDLSVYWYQQSLDQGLQFLIQYYNGEERAKGNILERFSAQQFPDLHSELNLSSLELGDSALYFCASRVPPGEQFFGPGTRLTVL.

This clonotype was seen more than once but under ten times. V and J are TRBV24-1 and TRBJ2-4, with 8 bases aligning to TRBD1. The V and J ends lost 4 bases and 1 base, in that order; junction bases with no gene match: 8. The germline V gene encodes CDR1 KGHDR and CDR2 SFDVKD. The CDR3 totals 17 residues. The CDR3: CATSDGQGAPAKNIQYF. CDR3 coding DNA: TGTGCCACCAGTGACGGACAGGGAGCACCCGCCAAAAACATTCAGTACTTC.

This clonotype showed up just once. The CDR3 loop is CASSQDGGSLRGTQYF. The CDR3 DNA reads TGTGCCAGCAGCCAAGATGGCGGGAGCCTCCGGGGTACGCAGTATTTT. The chain links TRBV3-1 to TRBJ2-3; 7 bases agree with TRBD2. V gave up 0 bases and J gave up 8 bases; unmatched junction bases: 11. This CDR3 has 16 residues. Per the germline V gene, CDR1 is LGHDT and CDR2 is YNNKEL (reference sequence).

In DNA form, the CDR3 reads TGTGCCACCAGTGGGGGACGGACTAGCGGGAACTACAATGAGCAGTTCTTC. Translating it yields CATSGGRTSGNYNEQFF. The chain has TRBV24-1 and TRBJ2-1; 12 bases match TRBD2. The CDR3 runs to 17 residues. V lost 5 bases and J lost 3; bases outside the gene matches: 7. From germline, CDR1 is KGHDR and CDR2 SFDVKD.

V and J are TRBV12-3 or TRBV12-4 and TRBJ2-3; D not certain. Trimming took 3 bases from V and 2 from J, leaving 6 bases between them. This CDR3 has 13 amino acids. Here the CDR3 DNA reads TGTGCCAGCAGTTTTGCGGTCACAGATACGCAGTATTTT. Its translation: CASSFAVTDTQYF.

CDR3 sequence: CATSDSSRETQYF. The CDR3 DNA sequence: TGTGCCACCAGTGATTCTAGCAGGGAGACCCAGTACTTC. The rearrangement joins TRBV24-1 to TRBJ2-5, with D possibly matching TRBD2 (5 bases). Germline-derived CDR1 and CDR2 are KGHDR and SFDVKD. With 2 bases removed from V and 5 bases from J, the gap between germline ends came to 8 bases. This CDR3 has 13 amino acids.

This clonotype occurred a few times. CDR3 region: CSAPSGRARNEQFF. The CDR3 coding sequence is TGCAGTGCTCCTAGCGGGAGGGCCCGCAATGAGCAGTTCTTC. This chain uses TRBV20-1 with TRBJ2-1; TRBD2 aligns across 12 bases. Trimming cost V 5 bases and J 6 bases; bases outside gene matches: 5. Germline loops: CDR1 DFQATT, CDR2 SNEGSKA (reference sequence). This CDR3 has 14 amino acids.

The CDR3 sequence: CATQTSGRTGEQFF. The CDR3 coding sequence is TGTGCCACCCAGACTAGCGGGAGAACTGGGGAGCAGTTCTTC. The V call is TRBV24-1, the J call TRBJ2-1; 12 bases are shared with TRBD2. V lost 9 bases to trimming and J lost 10 bases; unmatched junction nucleotides: 9. The germline V gene encodes CDR1 KGHDR and CDR2 SFDVKD. This CDR3 comprises 14 residues.

The rearrangement joins TRBV28 to TRBJ2-7; D might be TRBD1 (6 bases). The CDR3 has 16 residues. V was pared by 3 bases and J by 6 bases, with 21 bases between. The germline V gene encodes CDR1 MDHEN and CDR2 SYDVKM. The CDR3 coding sequence is TGTGCCAGCAGTTTTTACAGGGAAATTGAGAGAGGCGAGCAGTACTTC. It specifies CASSFYREIERGEQYF.

This clonotype was found many times. The gene calls are TRBV29-1 and TRBJ2-5; D assignment may be TRBD1 or TRBD2 (5 bases each). In germline, CDR1 is SQVTM, CDR2 ANQGSEA. V was pared by 4 bases and J by 2 bases, with 8 bases between. CDR3 size: 12 residues. The CDR3 region has the DNA TGCAGCGTTGGAGGGGTACAAGAGACCCAGTACTTC. This codes for CSVGGVQETQYF. Full variable domain (remainder filled in from reference TRBV29-1 and TRBJ2-5): SAVISQKPSRDICQRGTSLTIQCQVDSQVTMMFWYRQQPGQSLTLIATANQGSEATYESGFVIDKFPISRPNLTFSTLTVSNMSPEDSSIYLCSVGGVQETQYFGPGTRLLVL.

This chain links TRBV6-2 or TRBV6-3 with TRBJ2-2, with D perhaps TRBD1 (6 bases). The germline V and J ends were trimmed by 8 bases and 5 bases, with 12 bases remaining between them. Germline assignment: CDR1 MNHEY and CDR2 SVGEGT. This CDR3 is 13 amino acids long. The CDR3 DNA sequence: TGTGCCAGCCGACAGGCGGCGACCGGGGAGCTGTTTTTT. This translates into CASRQAATGELFF.

CDR3 DNA: TGTGCCAGCAGCTTAGGGTCGGTCTACGAGCAGTACTTC. Its protein is CASSLGSVYEQYF. V is TRBV7-2 and J is TRBJ2-7; no clear D. The CDR3 is 13 residues long. V lost 1 base and J 3 bases, leaving 7 bases between the germline ends. Germline values: CDR1 SGHTA, CDR2 FQGNSA.

The rearrangement joins TRBV6-2 or TRBV6-3 to TRBJ1-2; the D is unclear. Germline V gives CDR1 MNHEY, CDR2 SVGEGT. V gave up 0 bases and J gave up 8 bases, with 13 bases separating them. The CDR3 runs 14 residues. The CDR3 DNA follows: TGTGCCAGCAGTTACTCGAACTCACCTGGGGGCTACACCTTC. Translating gives CASSYSNSPGGYTF.

V and J are TRBV6-5 and TRBJ2-4, with D possibly matching TRBD1 (6 bases). Trimming took off 0 bases at V and 0 bases at J, with 15 bases between the two ends. Germline lookup yields CDR1 MNHEY and CDR2 SVGAGI. The CDR3 runs 18 residues. CDR3 region: CASSYSETGSVAKNIQYF. DNA of the CDR3: TGTGCCAGCAGTTACTCGGAGACAGGTTCCGTAGCCAAAAACATTCAGTACTTC.

This clonotype turned up a few times. DNA for the CDR3: TGTGCCAGCCGCGCGAGCGGGAGCCGCTGGGAGACCCAGTACTTC. This gives the protein CASRASGSRWETQYF. The chain is built from TRBV12-3 or TRBV12-4 and TRBJ2-5; 8 nucleotides agree with TRBD2. The CDR3 extends over 15 amino acids. The V gene end was trimmed by 8 bases and the J gene end by 5 bases; junction bases not matched to a gene: 13.

The rearrangement uses TRBV7-2 and TRBJ2-7; TRBD1 agrees at 8 bases. The germline V gene has CDR1 SGHTA and CDR2 FQGNSA. The length of the CDR3 is 15 residues. Trimming cost V 1 base and J 3 bases; bases outside gene matches: 5. CDR3: CASSLVGQGDYEQYF. CDR3 nucleotides: TGTGCCAGCAGCTTAGTAGGACAGGGCGACTACGAGCAGTACTTC.